This T cell receptor beta chain was profiled in a study of control samples from healthy donors and cancer patients. The CDR3 length is 14 residues. The germline V gene encodes CDR1 MGHRA and CDR2 YSYEKL. The V end lost 2 bases, the J end lost 3 bases, and 9 bases lay between the germline ends. Data came from immunoSEQ multiplex PCR; TCRdb stores just in-frame clones and leaves some out. This table has 150,000 or so clones, approximately 94% appearing once. This sequence was found in a man aged 35-49 years in good health. The sequencing input was blood. The V call is TRBV4-1, the J call TRBJ2-3, with a possible D match to TRBD2 (6 bases). CDR3 region: CASSQPGTTDTQYF. The CDR3 DNA reads TGCGCCAGCAGCCAACCCGGGACTACAGATACGCAGTATTTT.